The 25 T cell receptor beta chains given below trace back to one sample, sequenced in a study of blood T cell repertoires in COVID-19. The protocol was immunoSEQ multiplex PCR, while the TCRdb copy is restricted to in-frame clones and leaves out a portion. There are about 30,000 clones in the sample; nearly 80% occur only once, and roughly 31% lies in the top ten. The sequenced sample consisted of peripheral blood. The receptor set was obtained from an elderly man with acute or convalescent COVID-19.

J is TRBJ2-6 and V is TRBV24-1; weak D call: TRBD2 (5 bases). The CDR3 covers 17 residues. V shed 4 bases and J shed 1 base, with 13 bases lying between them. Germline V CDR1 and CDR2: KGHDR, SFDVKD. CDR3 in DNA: TGTGCCACCAGTGACCGTAACGCGGGTTCTGGGGCCAACGTCCTGACTTTC. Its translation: CATSDRNAGSGANVLTF.

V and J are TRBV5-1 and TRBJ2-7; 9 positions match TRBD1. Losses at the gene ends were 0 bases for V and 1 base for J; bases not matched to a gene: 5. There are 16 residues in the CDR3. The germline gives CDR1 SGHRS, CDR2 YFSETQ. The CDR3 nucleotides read TGCGCCAGCAGCTTGGCCACAGGGGGCACGTCCTACGAGCAGTACTTC. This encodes CASSLATGGTSYEQYF.

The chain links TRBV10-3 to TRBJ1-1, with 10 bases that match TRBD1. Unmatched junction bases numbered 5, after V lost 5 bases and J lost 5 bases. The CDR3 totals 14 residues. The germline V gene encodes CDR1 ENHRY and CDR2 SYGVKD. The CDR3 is CAISSGTGVTEAFF. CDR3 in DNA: TGTGCCATCAGTTCCGGGACAGGGGTTACTGAAGCTTTCTTT.

The CDR3 coding sequence is TGCAGCGTTGAGGGGACTCTCCTAGCCAAAAACATTCAGTACTTC. Translation: CSVEGTLLAKNIQYF. The chain is built from TRBV29-1 and TRBJ2-4; the D gene is possibly TRBD2 (6 bases). CDR3 length equals 15 residues. Trimming took 3 bases from V and 0 from J, leaving 12 bases between them. Per the germline V gene, CDR1 is SQVTM and CDR2 is ANQGSEA.

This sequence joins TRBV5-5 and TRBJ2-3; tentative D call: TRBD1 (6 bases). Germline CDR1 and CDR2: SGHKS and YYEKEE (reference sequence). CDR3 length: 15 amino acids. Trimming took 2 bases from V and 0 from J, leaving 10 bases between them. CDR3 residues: CASSFRGHSTDTQYF. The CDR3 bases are TGTGCCAGCAGCTTCAGGGGACACAGCACAGATACGCAGTATTTT.

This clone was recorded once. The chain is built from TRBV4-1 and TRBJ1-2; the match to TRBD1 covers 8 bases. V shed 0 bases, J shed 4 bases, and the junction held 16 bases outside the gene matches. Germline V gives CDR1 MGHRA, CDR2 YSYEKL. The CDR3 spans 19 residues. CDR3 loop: CASSQDPPGTGGLIYGYTF. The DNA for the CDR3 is TGCGCCAGCAGCCAAGACCCACCTGGGACAGGTGGATTAATCTATGGCTACACCTTC.

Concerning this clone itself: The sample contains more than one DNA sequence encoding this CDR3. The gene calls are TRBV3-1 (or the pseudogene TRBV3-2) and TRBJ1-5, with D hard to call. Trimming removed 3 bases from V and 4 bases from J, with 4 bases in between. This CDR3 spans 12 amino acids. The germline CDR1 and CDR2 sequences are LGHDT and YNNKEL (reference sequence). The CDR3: CASSHLNQPQHF. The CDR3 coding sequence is TGTGCCAGCAGCCACCTAAATCAGCCCCAGCATTTT.

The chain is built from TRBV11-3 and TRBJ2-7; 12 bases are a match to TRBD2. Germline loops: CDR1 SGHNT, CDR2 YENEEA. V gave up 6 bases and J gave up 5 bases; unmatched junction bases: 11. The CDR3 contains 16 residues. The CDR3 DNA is TGTGCCAGCAGACGACTAGCGGGAGTTTTAGGGGACGAGCAGTACTTC. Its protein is CASRRLAGVLGDEQYF.

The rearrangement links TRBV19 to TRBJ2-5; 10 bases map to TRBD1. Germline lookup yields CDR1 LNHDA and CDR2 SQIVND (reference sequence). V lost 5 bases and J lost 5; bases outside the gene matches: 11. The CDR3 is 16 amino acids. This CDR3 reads CASSLRGTGESETQYF. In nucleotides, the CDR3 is TGTGCCAGTAGTCTCCGGGGGACAGGGGAGTCGGAGACCCAGTACTTC.

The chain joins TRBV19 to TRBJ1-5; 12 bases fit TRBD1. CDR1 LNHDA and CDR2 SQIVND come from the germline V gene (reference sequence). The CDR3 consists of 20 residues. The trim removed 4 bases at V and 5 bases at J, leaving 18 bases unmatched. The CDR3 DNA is TGTGCCAGTAGTAGCCCACCCGGGACAGGGGGCCTCGGAGGACATCAGCCCCAGCATTTT. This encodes CASSSPPGTGGLGGHQPQHF. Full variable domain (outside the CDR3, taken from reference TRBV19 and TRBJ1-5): DGGITQSPKYLFRKEGQNVTLSCEQNLNHDAMYWYRQDPGQGLRLIYYSQIVNDFQKGDIAEGYSVSREKKESFPLTVTSAQKNPTAFYLCASSSPPGTGGLGGHQPQHFGDGTRLSIL.

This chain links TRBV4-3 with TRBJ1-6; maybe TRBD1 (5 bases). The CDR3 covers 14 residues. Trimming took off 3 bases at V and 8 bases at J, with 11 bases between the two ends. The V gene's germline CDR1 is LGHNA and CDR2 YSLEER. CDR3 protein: CASSQGREDSPLHF. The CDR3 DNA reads TGCGCCAGCAGCCAGGGACGGGAGGATTCACCCCTCCACTTT.

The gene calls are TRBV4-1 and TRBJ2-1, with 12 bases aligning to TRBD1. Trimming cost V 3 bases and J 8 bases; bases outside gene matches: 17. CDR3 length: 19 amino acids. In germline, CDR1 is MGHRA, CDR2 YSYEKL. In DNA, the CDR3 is TGCGCCAGCAGCCAGGCGGGGACAGGGGGCTCCTCGTTCTCCTATGAGCAGTTCTTC. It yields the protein CASSQAGTGGSSFSYEQFF.

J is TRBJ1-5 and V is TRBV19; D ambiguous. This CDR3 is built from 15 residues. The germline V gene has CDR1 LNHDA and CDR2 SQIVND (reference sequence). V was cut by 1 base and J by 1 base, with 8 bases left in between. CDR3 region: CASSIGQVSNQPQHF. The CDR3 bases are TGTGCCAGTAGTATAGGGCAGGTGAGCAATCAGCCCCAGCATTTT.

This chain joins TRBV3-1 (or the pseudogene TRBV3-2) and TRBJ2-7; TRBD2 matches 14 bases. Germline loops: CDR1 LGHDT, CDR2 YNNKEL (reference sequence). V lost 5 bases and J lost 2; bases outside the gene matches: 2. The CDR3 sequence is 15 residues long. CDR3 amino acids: CASSSGLAGAYEQYF. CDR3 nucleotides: TGTGCCAGCAGCTCGGGACTAGCGGGGGCCTACGAGCAGTACTTC.

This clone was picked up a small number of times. The CDR3 spells CASSEQGMDTEAFF. CDR3 nucleotide sequence: TGTGCCAGCAGTGAACAGGGTATGGACACTGAAGCTTTCTTT. The chain joins TRBV6-1 to TRBJ1-1; possible D gene TRBD1, 5 bases. Germline values: CDR1 MNHNS, CDR2 SASEGT. V was shortened by 2 bases and J by 3 bases, with 10 bases between the two germline ends. The CDR3 length is 14 residues.

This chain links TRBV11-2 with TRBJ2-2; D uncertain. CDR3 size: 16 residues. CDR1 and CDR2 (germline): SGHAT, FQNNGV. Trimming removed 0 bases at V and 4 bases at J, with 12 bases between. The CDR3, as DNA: TGTGCCAGCAGCTTAGATCAAGCTTTTTCCACCGGGGAGCTGTTTTTT. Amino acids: CASSLDQAFSTGELFF. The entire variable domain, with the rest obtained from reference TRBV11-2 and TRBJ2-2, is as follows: EAGVAQSPRYKIIEKRQSVAFWCNPISGHATLYWYQQILGQGPKLLIQFQNNGVVDDSQLPKDRFSAERLKGVDSTLKIQPAKLEDSAVYLCASSLDQAFSTGELFFGEGSRLTVL.

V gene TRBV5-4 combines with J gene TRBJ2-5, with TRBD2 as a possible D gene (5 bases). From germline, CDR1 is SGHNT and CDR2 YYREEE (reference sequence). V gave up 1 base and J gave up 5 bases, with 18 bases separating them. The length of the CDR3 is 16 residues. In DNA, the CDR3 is TGTGCCAGCAGCTTGCAAAGTACGGGGTGGCGGGAGACCCAGTACTTC. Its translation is CASSLQSTGWRETQYF.

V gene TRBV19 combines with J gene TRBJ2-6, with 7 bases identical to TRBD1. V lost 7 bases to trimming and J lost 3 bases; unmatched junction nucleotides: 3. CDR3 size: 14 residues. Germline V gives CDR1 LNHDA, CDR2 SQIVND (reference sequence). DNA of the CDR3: TGTGCCAGTAACACAGGGGTTGGGGCCAACGTCCTGACTTTC. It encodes CASNTGVGANVLTF. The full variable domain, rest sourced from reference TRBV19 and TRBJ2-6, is DGGITQSPKYLFRKEGQNVTLSCEQNLNHDAMYWYRQDPGQGLRLIYYSQIVNDFQKGDIAEGYSVSREKKESFPLTVTSAQKNPTAFYLCASNTGVGANVLTFGAGSRLTVL.

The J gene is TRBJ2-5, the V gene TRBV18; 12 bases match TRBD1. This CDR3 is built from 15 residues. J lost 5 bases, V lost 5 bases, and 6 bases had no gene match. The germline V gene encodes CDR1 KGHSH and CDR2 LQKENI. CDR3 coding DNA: TGTGCCAGCTCAATGGGACAGGGGGCCCGGGAGACCCAGTACTTC. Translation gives CASSMGQGARETQYF. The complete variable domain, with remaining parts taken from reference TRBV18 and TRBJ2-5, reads NAGVMQNPRHLVRRRGQEARLRCSPMKGHSHVYWYRQLPEEGLKFMVYLQKENIIDESGMPKERFSAEFPKEGPSILRIQQVVRGDSAAYFCASSMGQGARETQYFGPGTRLLVL.

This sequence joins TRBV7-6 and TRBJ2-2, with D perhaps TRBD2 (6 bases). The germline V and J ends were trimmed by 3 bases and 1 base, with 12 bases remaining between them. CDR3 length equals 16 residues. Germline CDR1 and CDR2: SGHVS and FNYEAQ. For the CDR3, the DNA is TGTGCCAGCAGCTTTTTACTAGCCCAGAACACCGGGGAGCTGTTTTTT. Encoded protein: CASSFLLAQNTGELFF.

The CDR3 loop reads CASSVDPLQGSGANVLTF. For the CDR3, the DNA is TGTGCCAGCAGCGTAGACCCTCTACAGGGTTCTGGGGCCAACGTCCTGACTTTC. The rearrangement uses TRBV9 and TRBJ2-6; a weak D match, TRBD1 (6 bases). The V and J ends lost 0 bases and 1 base respectively, with 14 bases between them. Germline V gene data show CDR1 as SGDLS and CDR2 as YYNGEE. CDR3 length: 18 amino acids.

CDR3 sequence reads: CASSLELLETQYF. CDR3 sequence (DNA): TGCGCCAGCAGCTTAGAGCTTTTAGAGACCCAGTACTTC. The V and J genes are TRBV5-1 and TRBJ2-5; D is ambiguous. Looked up from germline, CDR1 is SGHRS and CDR2 is YFSETQ. This CDR3 comprises 13 residues. V was clipped by 2 bases and J by 4 bases, with 9 bases between them. The full variable domain, with the rest looked up from reference TRBV5-1 and TRBJ2-5, is KAGVTQTPRYLIKTRGQQVTLSCSPISGHRSVSWYQQTPGQGLQFLFEYFSETQRNKGNFPGRFSGRQFSNSRSEMNVSTLELGDSALYLCASSLELLETQYFGPGTRLLVL.

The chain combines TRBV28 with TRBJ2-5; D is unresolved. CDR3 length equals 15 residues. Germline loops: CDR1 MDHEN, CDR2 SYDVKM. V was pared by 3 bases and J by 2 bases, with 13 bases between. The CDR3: CASSFSDPGQETQYF. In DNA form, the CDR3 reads TGTGCCAGCAGTTTCTCTGATCCAGGACAAGAGACCCAGTACTTC.

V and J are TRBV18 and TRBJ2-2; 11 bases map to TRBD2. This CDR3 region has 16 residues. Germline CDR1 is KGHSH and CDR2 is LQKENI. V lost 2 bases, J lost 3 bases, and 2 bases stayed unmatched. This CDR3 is CASSPELAGDTGELFF. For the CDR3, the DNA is TGTGCCAGCTCACCAGAACTAGCGGGGGACACCGGGGAGCTGTTTTTT.

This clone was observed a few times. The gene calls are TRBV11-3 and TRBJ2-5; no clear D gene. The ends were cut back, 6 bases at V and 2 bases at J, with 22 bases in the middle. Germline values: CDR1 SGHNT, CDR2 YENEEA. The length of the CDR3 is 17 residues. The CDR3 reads CASSFTQTLGRQETQYF. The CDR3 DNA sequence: TGTGCCAGCAGTTTCACGCAGACACTCGGTCGGCAAGAGACCCAGTACTTC.